This T cell receptor (beta chain) was identified in a study of cytomegalovirus exposure and HLA in healthy donors. This CDR3 contains 14 residues. From germline, CDR1 is SQVTM and CDR2 ANQGSEA. J lost 2 bases, V lost 4 bases, and 6 bases had no gene match. 13 Jbeta primers and 60 Vbeta primers were used for the PCR. The protocol was immunoSEQ multiplex PCR, while the TCRdb copy is restricted to in-frame clones and leaves out a portion. The table has 170,000 or so clones, around 83% seen once. This chain uses TRBV29-1 with TRBJ2-7, with TRBD1 matching over 9 bases. Sequencing was carried out using PBMCs. This clonotype was sampled from a man aged 50 to 59 in good health and CMV-seronegative. The CDR3 protein is CSVGGQGAPYEQYF. The CDR3 DNA reads as TGCAGCGTTGGGGGACAGGGAGCTCCCTACGAGCAGTACTTC.